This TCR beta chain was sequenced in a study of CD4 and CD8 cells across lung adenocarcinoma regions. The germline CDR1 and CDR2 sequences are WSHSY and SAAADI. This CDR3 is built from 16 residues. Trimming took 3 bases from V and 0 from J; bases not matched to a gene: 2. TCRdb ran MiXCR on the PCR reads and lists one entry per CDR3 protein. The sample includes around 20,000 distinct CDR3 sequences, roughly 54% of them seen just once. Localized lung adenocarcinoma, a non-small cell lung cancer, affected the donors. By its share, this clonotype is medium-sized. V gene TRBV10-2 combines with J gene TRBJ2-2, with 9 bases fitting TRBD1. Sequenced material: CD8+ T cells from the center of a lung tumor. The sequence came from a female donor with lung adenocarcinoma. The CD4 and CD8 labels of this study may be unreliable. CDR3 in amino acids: CASSDWTGANTGELFF. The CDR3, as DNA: TGCGCCAGCAGTGATTGGACAGGGGCGAACACCGGGGAGCTGTTTTTT.